The 23 T cell receptor beta chains reported below all come from one sample, sequenced in a study of T cells in Graves' hyperthyroidism and ophthalmopathy. The CDR3 regions of TCR beta were amplified from RNA transcripts. TCR CDR3 regions were first amplified by RT-PCR with HTBI primers. TCRdb recomputed calls from the multiplex PCR reads with MiXCR, one row per CDR3 protein. The table includes roughly 500,000 distinct CDR3 sequences, roughly 13% detected once. The sample consisted of blood. These receptors were obtained from a woman between 25 and 40 years old with Graves' hyperthyroidism that later progressed to Graves' ophthalmopathy.

This clonotype was counted ten times or more. J is TRBJ1-2 and V is TRBV30; D is ambiguous. The length of the CDR3 is 13 residues. The V gene lost 0 bases and the J gene lost 1 base, with 6 bases spanning the gap. CDR1 and CDR2 from the germline V gene are GTSNPN and SVGIG (reference sequence). The chain's CDR3 is CAWSVNSNYGYTF. CDR3 coding DNA: TGTGCCTGGAGTGTAAACAGTAACTATGGCTACACCTTC.

This clonotype came up many times. The rearrangement links TRBV6-5 to TRBJ2-3; 7 bases match TRBD2. J was trimmed by 6 bases and V by 0 bases; bases with no gene match: 12. The CDR3 runs to 17 residues. Per the germline V gene, CDR1 is MNHEY and CDR2 is SVGAGI. DNA of the CDR3: TGTGCCAGCAGTTACTCGGGCCGTGGCGGGAGTGTTGATACGCAGTATTTT. Translating it yields CASSYSGRGGSVDTQYF.

In this sample, this clonotype turned up a few times. The V call is TRBV5-1, the J call TRBJ1-4; 7 nucleotides match TRBD1. V gave up 4 bases and J gave up 0 bases; unmatched junction bases: 6. CDR1 is SGHRS, CDR2 YFSETQ, per germline. The CDR3 extends over 16 amino acids. The CDR3 is CASSIGQASTNEKLFF. In DNA, the CDR3 is TGCGCCAGCAGCATCGGACAGGCGTCAACTAATGAAAAACTGTTTTTT. The full variable domain, with the rest looked up from reference TRBV5-1 and TRBJ1-4, is KAGVTQTPRYLIKTRGQQVTLSCSPISGHRSVSWYQQTPGQGLQFLFEYFSETQRNKGNFPGRFSGRQFSNSRSEMNVSTLELGDSALYLCASSIGQASTNEKLFFGSGTQLSVL.

This clonotype was counted a few times. The chain links TRBV9 to TRBJ2-1; the match to TRBD1 covers 9 bases. The trim removed 4 bases at V and 0 bases at J, leaving 5 bases unmatched. Germline CDR1 is SGDLS and CDR2 is YYNGEE. CDR3 length equals 16 residues. The CDR3 DNA is TGTGCCAGCAGCCCGACGACAGGGGGCTCCTACAATGAGCAGTTCTTC. It specifies CASSPTTGGSYNEQFF.

The chain has TRBV11-1 and TRBJ2-1, with a weak D call TRBD2 (5 bases). The V end lost 1 base, the J end lost 8 bases, and 21 bases lay between the germline ends. Germline V lookup: CDR1 SGHAT, CDR2 FQDESV (reference sequence). The CDR3 extends over 17 amino acids. CDR3 region: CASSLVISAAAGDEQFF. CDR3 coding DNA: TGTGCCAGCAGCTTAGTTATTTCGGCCGCCGCCGGGGATGAGCAGTTCTTC.

The chain recombines TRBV19 with TRBJ2-7, with unresolved D. V lost 3 bases to trimming and J lost 3 bases, with 9 bases between them. The CDR3 covers 13 residues. Germline V gives CDR1 LNHDA, CDR2 SQIVND (reference sequence). The CDR3: CASSISRRYEQYF. The CDR3 nucleotides read TGTGCCAGTAGTATTTCCAGACGCTACGAGCAGTACTTC.

This clonotype was seen repeatedly, ten times or more. CDR3 sequence: CASRLDYEQYF. In DNA, the CDR3 is TGTGCCAGCCGGCTGGATTACGAGCAGTACTTC. The J gene is TRBJ2-7, the V gene TRBV2; D gene ambiguous. The germline CDR1 and CDR2 sequences are SNHLY and FYNNEI. The CDR3 runs to 11 residues. V shed 8 bases and J shed 4 bases, with 9 bases lying between them.

The chain carries TRBV4-3 and TRBJ2-1, with 11 bases matching TRBD2. Germline V gives CDR1 LGHNA, CDR2 YSLEER. Trimming cost V 0 bases and J 9 bases; bases outside gene matches: 7. The CDR3 covers 16 residues. The DNA of the CDR3 is TGCGCCAGCAGCCAAGAAATTAGCGGGGGGGTAGGTGAGCAGTTCTTC. It is translated as CASSQEISGGVGEQFF.

This clonotype appeared many times. The rearrangement links TRBV12-3 or TRBV12-4 to TRBJ1-1; D not resolved. Trimming removed 5 bases at V and 0 bases at J, with 10 bases between. The CDR3 is made up of 14 amino acids. This chain's CDR3 is CASSRNTLNTEAFF. As DNA, the CDR3 is TGTGCCAGCAGTCGTAACACCTTGAACACTGAAGCTTTCTTT.

A few counts support this clonotype. The chain is built from TRBV10-3 and TRBJ1-2; D possibly corresponds to TRBD1 (6 bases). Germline lookup yields CDR1 ENHRY and CDR2 SYGVKD. The V and J ends lost 2 bases and 3 bases respectively, with 16 bases between them. The CDR3 loop spans 16 amino acids. This chain's CDR3 is CAISEGTGRGDYGYTF. Here the CDR3 DNA reads TGTGCCATCAGTGAGGGTACAGGGCGAGGGGACTATGGCTACACCTTC.

This clonotype has at least ten counts. The gene calls are TRBV20-1 and TRBJ1-2; 9 bases map to TRBD1. The trim removed 4 bases at V and 2 bases at J, leaving 5 bases unmatched. CDR1 and CDR2 (germline): DFQATT, SNEGSKA (reference sequence). The CDR3 covers 14 residues. DNA of the CDR3: TGCAGTGCTAACCCCGGGACAGGGAACTATGGCTACACCTTC. Encoded protein: CSANPGTGNYGYTF.

In this sample, this clonotype turned up many times. V and J are TRBV28 and TRBJ2-5; D possibly corresponds to TRBD1 (5 bases). This CDR3 comprises 16 residues. The V gene's germline CDR1 is MDHEN and CDR2 SYDVKM. V was pared by 4 bases and J by 4 bases, with 19 bases between. The CDR3 DNA reads TGTGCCAGCAGTTCCGGCCAGGGAAGAGTTGGAGAGACCCAGTACTTC. Translation: CASSSGQGRVGETQYF.

The chain links TRBV20-1 to TRBJ2-7; perhaps TRBD1 as D (5 bases). CDR1 is DFQATT and CDR2 is SNEGSKA in the germline V gene (reference sequence). The germline V and J ends were trimmed by 1 base and 2 bases, with 12 bases remaining between them. The CDR3 runs to 14 residues. In nucleotides, the CDR3 is TGCAGTGCTAGAGGTCCAGGGAAGCCCTACGAGCAGTACTTC. Its protein product is CSARGPGKPYEQYF.

This clonotype was seen many times. The chain couples TRBV20-1 to TRBJ2-7; a weak D match, TRBD2 (5 bases). Germline V gene sequence: CDR1 DFQATT, CDR2 SNEGSKA (reference sequence). The CDR3 contains 15 residues. Trimming removed 0 bases from V and 0 bases from J, with 12 bases in between. The CDR3 DNA reads as TGCAGTGCTAGAGATTCTAGTACTAGCTCCTACGAGCAGTACTTC. It translates to CSARDSSTSSYEQYF.

This clonotype came up many times. The chain carries TRBV28 and TRBJ2-7; tentative D call: TRBD2 (5 bases). Germline CDR1 reads MDHEN; CDR2 reads SYDVKM. This CDR3 comprises 15 residues. V was shortened by 3 bases and J by 0 bases, with 12 bases between the two germline ends. In nucleotides, the CDR3 is TGTGCCAGCAGTTTCCCCCAGGACTTCTCCTACGAGCAGTACTTC. This codes for CASSFPQDFSYEQYF.

This clonotype was counted ten times or more. CDR3 in amino acids: CGCGSSYEQYF. As DNA, the CDR3 is TGTGGATGCGGGAGTAGCTACGAGCAGTACTTC. This chain joins TRBV30 and TRBJ2-7; 7 positions match TRBD2. CDR1 is GTSNPN and CDR2 is SVGIG in the germline V gene (reference sequence). This CDR3 comprises 11 residues.

V usage is TRBV5-1 and J usage is TRBJ1-1; D remains unclear. Deletions cut 0 bases from V and 1 base from J, with 7 bases between. Germline assignment: CDR1 SGHRS and CDR2 YFSETQ. CDR3 size: 14 residues. The CDR3 region is CASSLDVPNTEAFF. The DNA of the CDR3 is TGCGCCAGCAGCTTGGATGTACCGAACACTGAAGCTTTCTTT.

This clonotype was seen repeatedly, ten times or more. The V call is TRBV12-3 or TRBV12-4, the J call TRBJ2-5; no reliable D call. Deletions cut 5 bases from V and 3 bases from J, with 4 bases between. This CDR3 has 11 residues. The chain's CDR3 is CASSGEETQYF. The CDR3 bases are TGTGCCAGCAGTGGGGAAGAGACCCAGTACTTC.

CDR3 region: CSVEQDRNTEAFF. Here the CDR3 DNA reads TGCAGCGTTGAGCAGGACAGGAACACTGAAGCTTTCTTT. The V call is TRBV29-1, the J call TRBJ1-1; TRBD1 might be the D (6 bases). Germline assignment: CDR1 SQVTM and CDR2 ANQGSEA. V was shortened by 3 bases and J by 1 base, with 9 bases between the two germline ends. The CDR3 loop spans 13 amino acids.

This clonotype occurred many times. The genes are TRBV27 and TRBJ1-2, with TRBD1 as a possible D gene (5 bases). The germline CDR1 and CDR2 sequences are MNHEY and SMNVEV (reference sequence). The CDR3 is 14 amino acids. V was shortened by 6 bases and J by 1 base, with 12 bases between the two germline ends. The CDR3 DNA sequence: TGTGCCAGCAGATCGACAGAGATTAACTATGGCTACACCTTC. Protein product: CASRSTEINYGYTF.

The sample holds many counts of this clonotype. This chain joins TRBV27 and TRBJ1-4; D gene uncertain. The V end lost 5 bases, the J end lost 2 bases, and 18 bases lay between the germline ends. The CDR3 has 17 amino acids. Germline V lookup: CDR1 MNHEY, CDR2 SMNVEV (reference sequence). The CDR3 is CASSPSTGSLTNEKLFF. The CDR3 DNA is TGTGCCAGCAGTCCATCCACGGGATCCTTGACTAATGAAAAACTGTTTTTT.

This clonotype has just a few counts. A read error may explain this, as a much larger clone is one base away. The V call is TRBV14, the J call TRBJ1-4; D ambiguous. This CDR3 spans 13 amino acids. The germline CDR1 and CDR2 sequences are SGHDN and FVKESK. The CDR3 region is CASSQFLNEKLLF. The CDR3 DNA follows: TGTGCCAGCAGCCAGTTTTTGAATGAAAAACTGCTTTTT.

This CDR3 reads CAWRKDRSSGNTIYF. The CDR3 bases are TGTGCCTGGAGGAAGGACAGGAGCTCTGGAAACACCATATATTTT. The J gene is TRBJ1-3, the V gene TRBV30; TRBD1 matches 7 bases. The CDR3 runs 15 residues. Germline V gene data show CDR1 as GTSNPN and CDR2 as SVGIG (reference sequence). V lost 3 bases and J lost 0; bases outside the gene matches: 5.